The clone carrying this T cell receptor (beta chain) was observed a handful of times. The data stem from a study of blood T cell repertoires in COVID-19. Study in general: Acute and convalescent COVID-19 samples came from the United States, Italy and Spain. T cells, B-cell-depleted T cells, or PBMCs supplied cDNA or gDNA.

Source study methods: Estimates of nucleated cell counts were drawn from the amplification of reference gene primers. The assay was immunoSEQ multiplex PCR, and TCRdb's table has in-frame clones only and misses some. D and trimming were read from the DNA, whereas the V and J calls and clone size are those reported in that table. This table has roughly 56,000 clones, approximately 86% appearing once. Germline trimming cut 0 bases from V and 8 bases from J; bases unmatched to any gene: 5. Germline V gives CDR1 SEHNR, CDR2 FQNEAQ (reference sequence). This CDR3 has 15 residues. The clonotype was recovered from a man aged 65-85 years with acute or convalescent COVID-19. The genes are TRBV7-9 and TRBJ1-4; 8 bases line up with TRBD1. Sequencing was carried out using peripheral blood. In DNA, the CDR3 is TGTGCCAGCAGCTTAGCGCCCAGGGGGCGCGAAAAACTGTTTTTT. It codes for CASSLAPRGREKLFF.